This TCR beta chain is drawn from a study of Graves' ophthalmopathy and Graves' hyperthyroidism. Overall study results and limits: Sensitivity of roughly 64% and specificity of approximately 73% were achieved by the model that predicted ophthalmopathy progression. Among expanded thyroid clonotypes above 0.001 frequency, most also occurred in blood.

Reliance was placed on clinical symptoms, serum thyroxine, TRAb, thyroid ultrasound and orbital computed tomography for diagnosis. Isolation of PBMCs was performed using around 9.1 ml of fresh peripheral blood. In regard to this clonotype: Antigen: not known.

The TCR beta CDR3 regions underwent amplification from RNA transcripts. Second-round multiplex PCR came after a first-round RT-PCR that employed HTBI primers. TCRdb used MiXCR to reprocess the multiplex PCR reads, holding one entry per CDR3 protein. The data show 600,000 to 950,000 distinct CDR3 sequences, 35% to 50% seen once. Germline V lookup: CDR1 SGHTA, CDR2 FQGNSA. V shed 11 bases and J shed 2 bases, with 7 bases lying between them. The CDR3 length is 10 residues. The chain combines TRBV7-2 with TRBJ2-7; D is ambiguous. This TCR was sampled from an adult man with Graves' ophthalmopathy. Material: peripheral blood. The DNA for the CDR3 is TGTGCCTGGGGTGCCTACGAGCAGTACTTC. Its translation is CAWGAYEQYF.